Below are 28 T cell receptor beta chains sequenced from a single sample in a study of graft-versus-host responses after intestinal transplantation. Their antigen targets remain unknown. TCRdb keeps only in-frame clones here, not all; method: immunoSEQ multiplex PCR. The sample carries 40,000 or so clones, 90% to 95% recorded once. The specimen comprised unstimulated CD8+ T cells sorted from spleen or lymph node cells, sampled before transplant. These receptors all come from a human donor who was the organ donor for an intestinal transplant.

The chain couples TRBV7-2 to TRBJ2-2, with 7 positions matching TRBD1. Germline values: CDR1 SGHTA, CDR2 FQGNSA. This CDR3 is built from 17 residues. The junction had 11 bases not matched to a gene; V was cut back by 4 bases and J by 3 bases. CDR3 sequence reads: CASSWNPGQYDTGELFF. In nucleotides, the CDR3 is TGTGCCAGCAGCTGGAATCCGGGACAGTACGACACCGGGGAGCTGTTTTTT.

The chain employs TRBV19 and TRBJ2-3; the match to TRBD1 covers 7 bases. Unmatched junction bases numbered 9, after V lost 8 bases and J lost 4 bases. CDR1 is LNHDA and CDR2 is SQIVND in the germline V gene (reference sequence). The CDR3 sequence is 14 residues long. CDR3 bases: TGTGCCAGTTCCGAGGGGGCCGTGCCAGATACGCAGTATTTT. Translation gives CASSEGAVPDTQYF.

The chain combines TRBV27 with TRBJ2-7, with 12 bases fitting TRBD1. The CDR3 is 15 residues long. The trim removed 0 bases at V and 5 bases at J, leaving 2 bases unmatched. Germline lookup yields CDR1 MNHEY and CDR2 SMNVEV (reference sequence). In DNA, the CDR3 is TGTGCCAGCAGTTTATCGGGACAGGGGGCCAACGAGCAGTACTTC. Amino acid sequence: CASSLSGQGANEQYF.

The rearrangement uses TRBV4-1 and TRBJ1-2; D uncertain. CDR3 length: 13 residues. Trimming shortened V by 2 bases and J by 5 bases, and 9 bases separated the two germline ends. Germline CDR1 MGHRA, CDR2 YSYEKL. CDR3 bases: TGCGCCAGCAGCCAAACCGACGGATATGGCTACACCTTC. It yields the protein CASSQTDGYGYTF.

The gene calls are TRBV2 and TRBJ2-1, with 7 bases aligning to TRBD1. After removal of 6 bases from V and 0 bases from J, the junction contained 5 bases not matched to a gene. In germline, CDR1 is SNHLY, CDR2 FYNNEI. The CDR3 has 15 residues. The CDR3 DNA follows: TGTGCCAGCAGCGTGGGGACAGTCTCCTACAATGAGCAGTTCTTC. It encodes CASSVGTVSYNEQFF.

Here the CDR3 reads CAIRETGTSGDTEAFF. In DNA, the CDR3 is TGTGCCATTAGGGAAACCGGGACATCAGGCGACACTGAAGCTTTCTTT. The chain links TRBV10-3 to TRBJ1-1, with D possibly matching TRBD1 (6 bases). Germline CDR1 and CDR2: ENHRY and SYGVKD. V was clipped by 9 bases and J by 3 bases, with 23 bases between them. The CDR3 loop spans 16 amino acids.

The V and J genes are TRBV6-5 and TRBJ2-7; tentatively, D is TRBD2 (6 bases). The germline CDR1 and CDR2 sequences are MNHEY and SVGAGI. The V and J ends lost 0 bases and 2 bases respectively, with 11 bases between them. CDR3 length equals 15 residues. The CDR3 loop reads CASSYSVGGTYEQYF. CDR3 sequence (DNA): TGTGCCAGCAGTTACTCCGTTGGCGGGACCTACGAGCAGTACTTC.

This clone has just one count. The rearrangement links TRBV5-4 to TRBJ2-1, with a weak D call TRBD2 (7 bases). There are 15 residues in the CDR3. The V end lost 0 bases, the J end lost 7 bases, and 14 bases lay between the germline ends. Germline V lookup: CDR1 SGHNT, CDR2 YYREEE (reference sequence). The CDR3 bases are TGTGCCAGCAGCTTGGTGGGGGGGGCTGCTAATGAGCAGTTCTTC. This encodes CASSLVGGAANEQFF.

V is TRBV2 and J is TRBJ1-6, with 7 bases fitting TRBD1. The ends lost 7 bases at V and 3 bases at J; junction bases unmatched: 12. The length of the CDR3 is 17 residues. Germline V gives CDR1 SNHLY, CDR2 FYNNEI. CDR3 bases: TGTGCCAGCACTCGTGGGGAAGGGACAGTCTATAATTCACCCCTCCACTTT. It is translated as CASTRGEGTVYNSPLHF.

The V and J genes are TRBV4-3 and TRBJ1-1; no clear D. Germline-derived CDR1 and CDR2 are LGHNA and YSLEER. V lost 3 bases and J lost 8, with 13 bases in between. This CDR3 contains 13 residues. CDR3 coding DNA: TGCGCCAGCAGCCACGGAGGAGGGTTCGAAGCTTTCTTT. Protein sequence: CASSHGGGFEAFF.

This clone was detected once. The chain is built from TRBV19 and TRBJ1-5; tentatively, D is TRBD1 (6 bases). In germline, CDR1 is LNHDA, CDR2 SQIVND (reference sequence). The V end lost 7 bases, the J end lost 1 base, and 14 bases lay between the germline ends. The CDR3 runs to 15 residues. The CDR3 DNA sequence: TGTGCCAGTATAGCGCAGCAGGGGAGCAATCAGCCCCAGCATTTT. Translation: CASIAQQGSNQPQHF.

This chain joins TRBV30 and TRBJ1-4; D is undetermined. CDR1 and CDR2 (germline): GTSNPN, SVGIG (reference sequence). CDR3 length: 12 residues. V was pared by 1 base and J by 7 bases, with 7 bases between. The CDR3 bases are TGTGCCTGGAGTGGACTCGTTGAAAAACTGTTTTTT. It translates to CAWSGLVEKLFF.

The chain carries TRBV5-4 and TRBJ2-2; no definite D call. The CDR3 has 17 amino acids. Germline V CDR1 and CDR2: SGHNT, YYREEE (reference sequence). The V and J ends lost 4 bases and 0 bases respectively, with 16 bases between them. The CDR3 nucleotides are TGTGCCAGCAGCCCCGAACCGGCAGGTGCGAACACCGGGGAGCTGTTTTTT. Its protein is CASSPEPAGANTGELFF.

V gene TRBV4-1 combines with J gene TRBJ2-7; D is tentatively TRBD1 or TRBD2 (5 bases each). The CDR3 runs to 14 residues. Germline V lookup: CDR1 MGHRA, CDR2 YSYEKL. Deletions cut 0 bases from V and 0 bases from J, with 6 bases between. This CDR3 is CASSQERGSYEQYF. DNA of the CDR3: TGCGCCAGCAGCCAAGAGAGGGGCTCCTACGAGCAGTACTTC.

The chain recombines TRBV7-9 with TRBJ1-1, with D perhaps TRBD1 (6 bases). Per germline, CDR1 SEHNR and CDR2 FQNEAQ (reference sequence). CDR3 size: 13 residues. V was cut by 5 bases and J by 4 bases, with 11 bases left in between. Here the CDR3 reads CASSVTGLTEAFF. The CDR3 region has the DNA TGTGCCAGCAGCGTCACAGGGCTCACTGAAGCTTTCTTT.

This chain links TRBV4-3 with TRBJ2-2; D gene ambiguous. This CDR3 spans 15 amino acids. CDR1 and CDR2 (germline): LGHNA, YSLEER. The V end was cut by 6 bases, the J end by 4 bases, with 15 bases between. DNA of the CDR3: TGCGCCAGCAGTTTCACGTACAGACCCACCGGGGAGCTGTTTTTT. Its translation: CASSFTYRPTGELFF.

The CDR3 bases are TGCGCCAGCAGCCAAGATACGGGGTCCGGGAGAGAAGCTTTCTTT. Residues: CASSQDTGSGREAFF. The chain combines TRBV4-3 with TRBJ1-1, with D unresolved. The V and J ends lost 0 bases and 8 bases respectively, with 16 bases between them. From germline, CDR1 is LGHNA and CDR2 YSLEER. CDR3 size: 15 residues.

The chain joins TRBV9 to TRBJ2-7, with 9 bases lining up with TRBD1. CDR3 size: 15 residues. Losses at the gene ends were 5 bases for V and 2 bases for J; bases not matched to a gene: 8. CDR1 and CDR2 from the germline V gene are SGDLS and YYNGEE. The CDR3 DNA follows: TGTGCCAGCAGTCCTCCGGGACAGGGTCCCTACGAGCAGTACTTC. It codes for CASSPPGQGPYEQYF.

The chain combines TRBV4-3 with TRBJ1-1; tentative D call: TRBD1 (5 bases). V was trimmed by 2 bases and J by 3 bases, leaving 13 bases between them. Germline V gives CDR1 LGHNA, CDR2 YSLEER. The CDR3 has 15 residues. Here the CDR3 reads CASSQRSGRDTEAFF. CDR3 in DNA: TGCGCCAGCAGCCAAAGAAGTGGCAGGGACACTGAAGCTTTCTTT.

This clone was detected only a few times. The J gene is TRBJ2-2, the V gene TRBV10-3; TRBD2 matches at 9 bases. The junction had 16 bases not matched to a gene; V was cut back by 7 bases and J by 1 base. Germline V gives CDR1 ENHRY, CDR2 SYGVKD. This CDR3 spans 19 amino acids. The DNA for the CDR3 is TGTGCCATCACTCGGTTGGTCGAGCGGGGGGCCCTGAACACCGGGGAGCTGTTTTTT. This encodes CAITRLVERGALNTGELFF.

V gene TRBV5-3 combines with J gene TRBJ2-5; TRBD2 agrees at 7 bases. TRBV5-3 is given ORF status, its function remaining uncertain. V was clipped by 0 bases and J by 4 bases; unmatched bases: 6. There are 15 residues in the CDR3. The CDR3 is CARSLVSGGAETQYF. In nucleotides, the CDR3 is TGTGCCAGAAGCTTGGTGTCGGGGGGTGCAGAGACCCAGTACTTC.

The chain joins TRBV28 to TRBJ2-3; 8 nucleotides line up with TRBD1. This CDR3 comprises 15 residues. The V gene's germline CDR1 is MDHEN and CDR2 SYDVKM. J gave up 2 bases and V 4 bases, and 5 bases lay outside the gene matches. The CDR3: CASSSRQGNTDTQYF. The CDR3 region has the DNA TGTGCCAGCAGTTCCCGACAGGGGAACACAGATACGCAGTATTTT.

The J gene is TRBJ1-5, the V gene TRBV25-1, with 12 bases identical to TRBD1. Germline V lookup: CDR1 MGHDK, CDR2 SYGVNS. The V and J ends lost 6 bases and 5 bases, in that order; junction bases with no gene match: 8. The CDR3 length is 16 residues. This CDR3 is CASRSPGQGAHQPQHF. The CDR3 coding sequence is TGTGCCAGCAGATCACCGGGACAGGGGGCACATCAGCCCCAGCATTTT.

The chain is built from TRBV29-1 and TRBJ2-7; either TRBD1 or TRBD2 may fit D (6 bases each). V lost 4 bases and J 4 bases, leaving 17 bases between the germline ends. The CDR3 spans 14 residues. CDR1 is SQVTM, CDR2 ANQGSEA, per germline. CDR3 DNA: TGCAGCGTTGCCGGGGACACCGGGGGATACGAGCAGTACTTC. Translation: CSVAGDTGGYEQYF.

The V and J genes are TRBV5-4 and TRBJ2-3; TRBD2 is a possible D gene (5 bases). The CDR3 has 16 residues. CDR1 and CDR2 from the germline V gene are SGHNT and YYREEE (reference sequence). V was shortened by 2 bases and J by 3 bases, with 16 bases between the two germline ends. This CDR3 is CASSFGESPFTDTQYF. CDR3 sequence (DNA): TGTGCCAGCAGCTTTGGGGAGAGTCCCTTTACAGATACGCAGTATTTT.

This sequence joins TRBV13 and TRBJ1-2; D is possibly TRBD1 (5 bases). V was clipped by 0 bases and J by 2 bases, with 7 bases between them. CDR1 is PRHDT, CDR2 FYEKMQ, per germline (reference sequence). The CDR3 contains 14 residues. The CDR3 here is CASSLGGGNYGYTF. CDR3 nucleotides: TGTGCCAGCAGCTTAGGTGGGGGGAACTATGGCTACACCTTC.

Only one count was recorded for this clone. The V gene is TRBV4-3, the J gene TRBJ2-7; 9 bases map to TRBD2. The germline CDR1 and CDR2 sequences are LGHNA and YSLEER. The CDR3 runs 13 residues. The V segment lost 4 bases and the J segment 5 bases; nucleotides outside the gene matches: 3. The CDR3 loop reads CASSRRLADEQYF. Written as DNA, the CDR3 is TGCGCCAGCAGCCGACGACTAGCGGACGAGCAGTACTTC.

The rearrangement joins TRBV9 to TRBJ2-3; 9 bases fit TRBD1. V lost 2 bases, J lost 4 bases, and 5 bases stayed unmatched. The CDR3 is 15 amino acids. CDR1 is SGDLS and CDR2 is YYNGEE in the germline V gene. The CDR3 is CASSVLGTGSDTQYF. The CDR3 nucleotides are TGTGCCAGCAGCGTTCTCGGGACAGGGTCAGATACGCAGTATTTT.